A single count supports the clone carrying this T cell receptor beta chain. Sequenced by immunoSEQ multiplex PCR; TCRdb stores in-frame clones only, minus some. The sample lists approximately 200,000 clones, around four fifths occurring once. The record originates from a study of blood T cell repertoires in COVID-19. Study at large: Sample material is recorded as cDNA or gDNA derived from T cells, B-cell-depleted T cells, or PBMCs.

The CDR3 is 14 amino acids. V shed 8 bases and J shed 1 base, with 11 bases lying between them. Germline V gene sequence: CDR1 MNHEY, CDR2 SVGAGI. The receptor was derived from an elderly woman with COVID-19, enrolled during active disease. J is TRBJ2-2 and V is TRBV6-5; TRBD1 is a possible D gene (6 bases). The source material was peripheral blood. The CDR3 bases are TGTGCCAGCCAACCGGGACAGAACACCGGGGAGCTGTTTTTT. Amino acids: CASQPGQNTGELFF.